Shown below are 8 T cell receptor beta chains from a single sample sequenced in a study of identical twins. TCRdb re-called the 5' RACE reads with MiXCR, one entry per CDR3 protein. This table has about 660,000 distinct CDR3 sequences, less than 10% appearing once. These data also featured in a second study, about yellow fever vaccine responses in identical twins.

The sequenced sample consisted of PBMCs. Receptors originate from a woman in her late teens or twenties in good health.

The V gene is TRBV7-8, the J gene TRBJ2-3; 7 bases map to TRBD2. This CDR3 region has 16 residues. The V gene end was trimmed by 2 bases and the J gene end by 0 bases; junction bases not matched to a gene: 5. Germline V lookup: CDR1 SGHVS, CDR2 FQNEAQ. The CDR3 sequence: CASSLYTSVSTDTQYF. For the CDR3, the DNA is TGTGCCAGCAGCTTATATACTAGCGTAAGCACAGATACGCAGTATTTT.

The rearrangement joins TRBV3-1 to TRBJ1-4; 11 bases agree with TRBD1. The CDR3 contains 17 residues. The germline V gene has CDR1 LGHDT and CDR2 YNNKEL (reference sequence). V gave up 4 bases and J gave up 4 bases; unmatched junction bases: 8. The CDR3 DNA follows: TGTGCCAGCAGCCGACGGACAGGGGGCGTCCGTAATGAAAAACTGTTTTTT. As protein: CASSRRTGGVRNEKLFF. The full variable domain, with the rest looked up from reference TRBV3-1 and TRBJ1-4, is DTAVSQTPKYLVTQMGNDKSIKCEQNLGHDTMYWYKQDSKKFLKIMFSYNNKELIINETVPNRFSPKSPDKAHLNLHINSLELGDSAVYFCASSRRTGGVRNEKLFFGSGTQLSVL.

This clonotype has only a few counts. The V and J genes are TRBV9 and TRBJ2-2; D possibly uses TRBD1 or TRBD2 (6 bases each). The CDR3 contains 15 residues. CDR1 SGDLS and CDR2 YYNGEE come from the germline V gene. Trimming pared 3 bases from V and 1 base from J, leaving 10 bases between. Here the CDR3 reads CASSAEGQNTGELFF. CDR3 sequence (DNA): TGTGCCAGCAGCGCGGAGGGACAGAACACCGGGGAGCTGTTTTTT. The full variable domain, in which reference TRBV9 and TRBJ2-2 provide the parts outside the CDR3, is DSGVTQTPKHLITATGQRVTLRCSPRSGDLSVYWYQQSLDQGLQFLIQYYNGEERAKGNILERFSAQQFPDLHSELNLSSLELGDSALYFCASSAEGQNTGELFFGEGSRLTVL.

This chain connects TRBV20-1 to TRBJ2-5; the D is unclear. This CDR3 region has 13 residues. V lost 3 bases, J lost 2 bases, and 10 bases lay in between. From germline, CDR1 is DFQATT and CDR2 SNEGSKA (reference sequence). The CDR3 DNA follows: TGCAGTGCTAGTATACGGAAGCAAGAGACCCAGTACTTC. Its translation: CSASIRKQETQYF.

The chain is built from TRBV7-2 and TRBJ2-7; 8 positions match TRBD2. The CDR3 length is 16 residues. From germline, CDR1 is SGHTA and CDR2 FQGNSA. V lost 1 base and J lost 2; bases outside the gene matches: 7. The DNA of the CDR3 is TGTGCCAGCAGCTTAGAGCTTAGCGGGGCCACCTACGAGCAGTACTTC. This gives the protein CASSLELSGATYEQYF.

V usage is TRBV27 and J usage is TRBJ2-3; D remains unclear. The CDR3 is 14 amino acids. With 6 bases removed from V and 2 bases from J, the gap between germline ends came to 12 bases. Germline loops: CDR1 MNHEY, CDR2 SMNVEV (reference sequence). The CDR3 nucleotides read TGTGCCAGCAGCTACAGATCCTCCACAGATACGCAGTATTTT. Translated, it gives CASSYRSSTDTQYF.

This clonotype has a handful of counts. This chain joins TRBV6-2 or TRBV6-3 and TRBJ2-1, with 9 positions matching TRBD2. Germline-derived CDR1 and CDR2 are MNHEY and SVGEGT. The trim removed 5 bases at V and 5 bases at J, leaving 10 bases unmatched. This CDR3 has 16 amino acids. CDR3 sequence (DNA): TGTGCCAGCAGTCACCGTATAGCGGGGGTGAACAATGAGCAGTTCTTC. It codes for CASSHRIAGVNNEQFF.

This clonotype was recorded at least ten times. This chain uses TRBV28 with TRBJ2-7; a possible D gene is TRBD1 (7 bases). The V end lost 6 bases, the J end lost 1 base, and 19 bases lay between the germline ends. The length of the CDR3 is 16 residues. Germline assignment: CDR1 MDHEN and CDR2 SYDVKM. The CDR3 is CASSSRTRGTSYEQYF. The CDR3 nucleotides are TGTGCCAGCAGCTCGCGGACCAGGGGGACTTCCTACGAGCAGTACTTC.